This TCR beta chain originates from a study of high-grade serous ovarian cancer treatment subgroups (dated by TCRdb to the early 2020s). Study-level background: On average, sequencing produced around 15,000 reads and 7,494 unique TCR beta rearrangements for each sample. Under a laparoscopic triage algorithm, patients with high-grade serous ovarian cancer were grouped by complete gross resection or by neoadjuvant chemotherapy response, and the study profiled the TCR beta repertoires of these patients. The cohort comprised some 30 patients: approximately ten with no residual disease after primary surgery (R0), approximately ten excellent NACT responders, and approximately ten poor NACT responders. One primary tumor sample and two metastatic tumor samples were contributed by each patient, so that some 83 samples were obtained in total. The research as a whole found: TCR clonal relatedness correlated positively with neoantigen level and, by trend, with copy number variation and mutation load from whole-genome sequencing. The TCR repertoire analyses centered on CDR3, and CDR1 and CDR2 were not analyzed. Because bulk tumor TCR sequencing provided no spatial information, insight into HGSC tumor complexity and diversity was limited. Repertoire similarity ranging from roughly 0.11 to 0.79 was observed between tumors from the same patient, whereas almost no similarity was observed between different patients.

The 85 to 95 tumor samples were subjected to high-throughput TCR profiling using ImmunoSEQ. The paper's processing steps were these. The repertoire diversity metrics included richness (unique productive sequences), clonality, evenness and relatedness, and the Bhattacharyya coefficient was used to measure similarity between samples. Conclusions stayed consistent in a sensitivity analysis that left out TCRs with fewer than two reads. In its TCRdb copy, this immuneACCESS table keeps in-frame sequences only and misses some clones. Where compared with another copy, unresolved V genes explain less than half of these, and the others have no known cause. Clone size and the V and J calls come from that table; the DNA yielded D and trimming. The sample table holds about 2,000 clones, of which around 80% were seen once. The top ten constitute 13% to 15% of the sample. Tumor samples were obtained before definitive surgery or chemotherapy. Genomic DNA was extracted by the MD Anderson Biospecimen Extraction Resource, and TCR sequencing was done by the MD Anderson Cancer Genomics Laboratory.

Comments on this clone: Its antigen specificity is not known. Base qualities are missing; no much larger clone stands one base away.

Counted from cysteine to phenylalanine, this CDR3 has 13 amino acids. The retained sequence is limited to the CDR3, 39 bases, with the frame set at the first base. Taken from the germline V gene (reference sequence), the CDR1 and CDR2 loops are GTSNPN and SVGIG. Germline trimming amounts to 0 bases on V and 7 bases on J, with 5 as the count of junction bases outside the gene matches. The TCR comes from a human donor with high-grade serous ovarian cancer. The rearrangement combines TRBV30 with TRBJ1-2; the junction holds 7 bases that match TRBD1. Material: tumor tissue. The sequenced DNA is TGTGCCTGGAGTGTTGCGACAGGGACTGGCTACACCTTC. Its protein is CAWSVATGTGYTF.